The 10 T cell receptor beta chains given below trace back to one sample, sequenced in a study of cytomegalovirus exposure and HLA in healthy donors (dated by TCRdb to the late 2010s). Libraries came from the immunoSEQ multiplex PCR assay. For the multiplex PCR, a mixture combining 60 forward primers for TCR Vbeta segments and 13 reverse primers for TCR Jbeta segments was used. TCRdb holds this immuneACCESS table with in-frame rearrangements only. Some clones are missing; in checked studies, unresolved V genes explain under half, and the rest has no known cause. The sample has about 190,000 clones on record, around 81% of them singletons. The ten largest clones take up around 2.2% of the sample. Sequencing input: PBMCs. Source of these receptors: a woman younger than 45 in good health and CMV-seronegative.

The V gene is TRBV5-6, the J gene TRBJ2-7, with 9 positions matching TRBD1. With 4 bases clipped from V and 6 bases from J, the junction kept 8 bases outside the gene matches. Germline V gene data show CDR1 as SGHDT and CDR2 as YYEEEE. The CDR3 covers 14 residues. The chain's CDR3 is CASSPGTGLIEQYF. In DNA, the CDR3 is TGTGCCAGCAGCCCCGGGACAGGGTTGATCGAGCAGTACTTC.

The chain links TRBV5-1 to TRBJ2-3; no definite D call. Germline V gene data show CDR1 as SGHRS and CDR2 as YFSETQ. Trimming shortened V by 4 bases and J by 0 bases, and 9 bases separated the two germline ends. The CDR3 contains 14 residues. CDR3 residues: CASSDTTSTDTQYF. For the CDR3, the DNA is TGCGCCAGCAGCGACACAACTAGCACAGATACGCAGTATTTT.

Worth noting for this clone: Other DNA sequences of this sample code for an identical CDR3. The V gene is TRBV7-6, the J gene TRBJ1-1, with TRBD1 identical over 10 bases. Germline V gene data show CDR1 as SGHVS and CDR2 as FNYEAQ. CDR3 length: 17 amino acids. V was clipped by 1 base and J by 0 bases; unmatched bases: 5. The CDR3 sequence: CASSLGGTGALNTEAFF. In nucleotides, the CDR3 is TGTGCCAGCAGCTTAGGGGGGACAGGGGCCCTGAACACTGAAGCTTTCTTT. The full variable domain, completed using reference TRBV7-6 and TRBJ1-1, is GAGVSQSPRYKVTKRGQDVALRCDPISGHVSLYWYRQALGQGPEFLTYFNYEAQQDKSGLPNDRFSAERPEGSISTLTIQRTEQRDSAMYRCASSLGGTGALNTEAFFGQGTRLTVV.

On this clone itself: An end of the junction does not agree with germline; a read error may underlie this. This sequence joins TRBV7-9 and TRBJ2-1, with TRBD2 matching 10 bases. Per the germline V gene, CDR1 is SEHNR and CDR2 is FQNEAQ (reference sequence). The CDR3 is 16 residues long. The CDR3, as DNA: TGTTCCAGCAGGGCGCTAGCGGGGGCCGGATACAATGAGCAGTTCTTC. This gives the protein CSSRALAGAGYNEQFF.

The chain uses TRBV5-1 and TRBJ1-2; 7 bases align to TRBD1. The CDR3 sequence is 14 residues long. Germline lookup yields CDR1 SGHRS and CDR2 YFSETQ. The J segment lost 3 bases and the V segment lost 3 bases, leaving 5 bases of the junction unmatched. The CDR3 sequence: CASSYTGEDYGYTF. CDR3 DNA: TGCGCCAGCAGCTACACAGGGGAGGACTATGGCTACACCTTC.

This clone was detected only once. The chain recombines TRBV27 with TRBJ2-2, with 9 bases aligning to TRBD2. The CDR3 has 15 amino acids. V lost 6 bases to trimming and J lost 0 bases; unmatched junction nucleotides: 2. Per the germline V gene, CDR1 is MNHEY and CDR2 is SMNVEV (reference sequence). The CDR3 reads CASRRLAANTGELFF. For the CDR3, the DNA is TGTGCCAGCAGAAGACTAGCGGCGAACACCGGGGAGCTGTTTTTT.

Here the CDR3 reads CASRSMGGKLQGSAGYGYTF. CDR3 DNA sequence: TGTGCCAGTAGAAGTATGGGGGGTAAGCTTCAGGGATCGGCTGGCTATGGCTACACCTTC. The chain employs TRBV19 and TRBJ1-2; perhaps TRBD1 as D (5 bases). This CDR3 has 20 amino acids. In germline, CDR1 is LNHDA, CDR2 SQIVND (reference sequence). V gave up 6 bases and J gave up 4 bases, with 33 bases separating them.

The chain is built from TRBV12-5 and TRBJ1-1, with 10 bases that match TRBD1. With 3 bases clipped from V and 0 bases from J, the junction kept 7 bases outside the gene matches. The CDR3 is 17 residues long. Germline V lookup: CDR1 LGHNT, CDR2 FRNRAP. CDR3 bases: TGTGCTAGTGGTTTCGTGGGACAGGGGATCATGAACACTGAAGCTTTCTTT. Translated: CASGFVGQGIMNTEAFF.

This rearrangement joins TRBV9 to TRBJ2-2; TRBD2 matches at 8 bases. The CDR3 is made up of 16 amino acids. Germline loops: CDR1 SGDLS, CDR2 YYNGEE. V was pared by 3 bases and J by 3 bases, with 7 bases of the junction left unmatched. The chain's CDR3 is CASSASNGRDTGELFF. The CDR3, as DNA: TGTGCCAGCAGCGCCTCGAACGGGAGGGACACCGGGGAGCTGTTTTTT.

J is TRBJ1-1 and V is TRBV18; D remains unclear. With 0 bases removed from V and 3 bases from J, the gap between germline ends came to 11 bases. CDR3 length equals 15 residues. The germline CDR1 and CDR2 sequences are KGHSH and LQKENI. DNA for the CDR3: TGTGCCAGCTCACCACCGGCCGGAGGATACACTGAAGCTTTCTTT. Protein product: CASSPPAGGYTEAFF.